Listed below are T cell receptor beta chains from one sample, sequenced in a study of blood T cell repertoires in COVID-19. Profiled with immunoSEQ multiplex PCR; TCRdb holds only in-frame clones, not every one. The sample includes about 97,000 clones, around nine tenths seen only once; the top ten take 1.7%. Source material: peripheral blood. These receptors all come from a man aged 60-69 years with acute or convalescent COVID-19. Both conserved end residues are part of each CDR3. The D gene is left open where the match is weak. Rows give clone size only sometimes, using once, few, many, or a class for an expanded clone.

size | D | J | V | DNA | CDR3
few | TRBD1 | TRBJ1-2 | TRBV27 | TGTGCCAGCAGACCAACAGGGGCTAATGGCTACACCTTC | CASRPTGANGYTF
- | TRBD2 | TRBJ2-2 | TRBV18 | TGTGCCAGCTCACCGAGGACTAGCGGGGGCCTAAACACCGGGGAGCTGTTTTTT | CASSPRTSGGLNTGELFF
- | TRBD1 | TRBJ1-3 | TRBV7-8 | TGTGCCAGCAGCCCCCGAGGAGGGGGCGATGGAAACACCATATATTTT | CASSPRGGGDGNTIYF
- | TRBD1 | TRBJ1-6 | TRBV2 | TGTGCCAGCGGGACAGGGGATAATTCACCCCTCCACTTT | CASGTGDNSPLHF
- | - | TRBJ1-1 | TRBV3-1/TRBV3-2 | TGTGCCAGCAGCCAAGATGTTCGGGAAGCTTTCTTT | CASSQDVREAFF
- | TRBD1 | TRBJ1-1 | TRBV18 | TGTGCCAGCTCACCGCTACAGGGGGCGGACACTGAAGCTTTCTTT | CASSPLQGADTEAFF
- | TRBD1 | TRBJ1-3 | TRBV19 | TGTGCCAGTAGTATCGGGACAGGGGCTGGAAACACCATATATTTT | CASSIGTGAGNTIYF
- | - | TRBJ2-5 | TRBV7-7 | TGTGCCAGCAGCACATCCAGGTCCGCGTACGGAGAGACCCAGTACTTC | CASSTSRSAYGETQYF
- | - | TRBJ1-2 | TRBV5-6 | TGTGCCAGCAGCTTGCAGGGTGGCTACACCTTC | CASSLQGGYTF
- | TRBD1 | TRBJ1-1 | TRBV25-1 | TGTGCCAGCAGTGTTAGAGGGACAGGGGCCTGGGACACTGAAGCTTTCTTT | CASSVRGTGAWDTEAFF
- | TRBD1 | TRBJ1-1 | TRBV12-3/TRBV12-4 | TGTGCCAGCGCCAAGGGACAGGGGACTGAAGCTTTCTTT | CASAKGQGTEAFF
- | TRBD2 | TRBJ2-1 | TRBV5-6 | TGTGCCAGCAGCTTGGGCCACTTGCGGGGGGGCCGGAACAATGAGCAGTTCTTC | CASSLGHLRGGRNNEQFF
- | TRBD2 | TRBJ2-5 | TRBV12-5 | TGTGCTAGTACCGGGGGGGCTATAAGTGAGACCCAGTACTTC | CASTGGAISETQYF
few | - | TRBJ1-4 | TRBV14 | TGTGCCAGCAGCCAAAAGTACTCAGGTCGTGAAAAACTGTTTTTT | CASSQKYSGREKLFF
- | TRBD1 | TRBJ1-5 | TRBV10-2 | TGCGCCAGCAGTGAGGACAGGGTAGGCAATCAGCCCCAGCATTTT | CASSEDRVGNQPQHF
few | - | TRBJ2-1 | TRBV3-1/TRBV3-2 | TGTGCCAGCAGCCCACTAGGGGGGGCTTCCCACAATGAGCAGTTCTTC | CASSPLGGASHNEQFF
- | - | TRBJ1-5 | TRBV30 | TGTGCCTGGAGTGGGGCACTAGGGCAGCCCCAGCATTTT | CAWSGALGQPQHF
- | - | TRBJ1-5 | TRBV6-5 | TGTGCCAGCAGTCCCTCGGGGGAGGTTCAGCCCCAGCATTTT | CASSPSGEVQPQHF
- | - | TRBJ1-4 | TRBV27 | TGTGCCAGCAGTTACTGGGGCCCTAATGAAAAACTGTTTTTT | CASSYWGPNEKLFF
- | - | TRBJ2-2 | TRBV4-2 | TGTGCAAGCAACAGTGGGGCGATCGGGGAGCTGTTTTTT | CASNSGAIGELFF
- | TRBD2 | TRBJ2-1 | TRBV5-8 | TGTGCCAGCAGCTTCTTTTCGGGACTAGCGGGGGGGCGGTCCTACAATGAGCAGTTCTTC | CASSFFSGLAGGRSYNEQFF
- | TRBD1 | TRBJ1-2 | TRBV27 | TGTGCCAGCAGTTCACTCGGACAGGGGGGGTACTATGGCTACACCTTC | CASSSLGQGGYYGYTF